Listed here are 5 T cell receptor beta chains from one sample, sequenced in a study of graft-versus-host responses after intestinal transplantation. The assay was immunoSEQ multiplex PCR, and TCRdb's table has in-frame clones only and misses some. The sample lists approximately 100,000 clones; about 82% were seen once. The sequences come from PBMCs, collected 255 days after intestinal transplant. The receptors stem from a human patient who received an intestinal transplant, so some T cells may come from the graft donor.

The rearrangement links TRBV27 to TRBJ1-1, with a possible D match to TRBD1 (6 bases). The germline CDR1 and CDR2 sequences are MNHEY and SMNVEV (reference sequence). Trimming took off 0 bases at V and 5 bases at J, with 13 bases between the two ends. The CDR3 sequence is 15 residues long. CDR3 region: CASSLSRGAPTEAFF. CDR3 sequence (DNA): TGTGCCAGCAGTTTATCTCGGGGGGCTCCTACTGAAGCTTTCTTT.

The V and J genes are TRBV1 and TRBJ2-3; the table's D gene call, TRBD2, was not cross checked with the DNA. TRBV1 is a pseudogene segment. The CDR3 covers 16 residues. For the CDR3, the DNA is TGCACCAGCAGCCAAGATCCACGGGAGTCGCCAGATACGCAGTATTTT. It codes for CTSSQDPRESPDTQYF.

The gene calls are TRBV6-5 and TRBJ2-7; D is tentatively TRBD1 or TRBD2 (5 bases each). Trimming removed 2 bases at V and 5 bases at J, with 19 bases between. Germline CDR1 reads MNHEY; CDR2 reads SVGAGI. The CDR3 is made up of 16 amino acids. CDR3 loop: CASSYEGRIPTNEQYF. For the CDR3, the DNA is TGTGCCAGCAGTTACGAGGGGAGAATTCCGACGAACGAGCAGTACTTC.

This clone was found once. The DNA for the CDR3 is TGTGCCAGCAGCGACAGGGCTCTACAAGAGACCCAGTACTTC. This translates into CASSDRALQETQYF. The chain joins TRBV2 to TRBJ2-5; 7 nucleotides match TRBD1. Germline V gives CDR1 SNHLY, CDR2 FYNNEI. The CDR3 loop spans 14 amino acids. V lost 6 bases and J lost 2; bases outside the gene matches: 6.

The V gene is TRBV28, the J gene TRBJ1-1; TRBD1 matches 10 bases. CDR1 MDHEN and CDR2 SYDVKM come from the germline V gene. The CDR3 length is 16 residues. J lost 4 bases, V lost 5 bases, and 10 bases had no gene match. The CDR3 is CASSPIVGQGITEAFF. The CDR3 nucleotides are TGTGCCAGCAGTCCCATCGTGGGACAGGGGATCACTGAAGCTTTCTTT.